A single sample is the source of the 28 T cell receptor beta chains below, sequenced in a study of blood T cells in healthy people across ages. The authors ran a second PCR of about 7 to 12 cycles using a sample-barcoded 5' primer and a J-beta primer mix. TCRdb independently ran MiXCR on the 5' RACE reads; one entry per CDR3 protein. Of 700,000 to 1,000,000 distinct CDR3 sequences listed, 40% to 50% are singletons. Material: blood. These receptors were taken from a man aged 55 to 70 in good health.

The chain has TRBV4-3 and TRBJ1-1, with a possible D match to TRBD1 (5 bases). Deletions cut 1 base from V and 5 bases from J, with 17 bases between. The CDR3 runs 16 residues. Germline V gives CDR1 LGHNA, CDR2 YSLEER. The CDR3 DNA is TGCGCCAGCAGCCAAGTTGGGGGTGGGGATGGAACTGAAGCTTTCTTT. Translating it yields CASSQVGGGDGTEAFF.

This chain links TRBV11-2 with TRBJ1-2, with 8 bases lining up with TRBD1. This CDR3 comprises 14 residues. Germline CDR1 SGHAT, CDR2 FQNNGV. V gave up 2 bases and J gave up 7 bases; unmatched junction bases: 6. This chain's CDR3 is CASSLRDRRGGYTF. CDR3 DNA sequence: TGTGCCAGCAGCTTAAGGGACAGGAGGGGTGGCTACACCTTC.

The V gene is TRBV20-1, the J gene TRBJ1-2, with D tentatively TRBD1 (5 bases). Trimming cost V 5 bases and J 3 bases, with 16 bases left between them. CDR1 DFQATT and CDR2 SNEGSKA come from the germline V gene (reference sequence). This CDR3 spans 14 amino acids. The CDR3 bases are TGCAGTGCTTGGGTTGGAGGGGAGGACTATGGCTACACCTTC. As protein: CSAWVGGEDYGYTF.

The V call is TRBV9, the J call TRBJ2-3; D remains unclear. CDR1 and CDR2 from the germline V gene are SGDLS and YYNGEE. The CDR3 is made up of 16 amino acids. Between the trimmed V and J ends, which lost 5 bases and 2 bases, there was a span of 18 bases. The CDR3 spells CASSKPRRAATDTQYF. DNA for the CDR3: TGTGCCAGCAGTAAACCCCGACGAGCTGCCACAGATACGCAGTATTTT.

This clonotype turned up a few times. The chain links TRBV10-3 to TRBJ1-2; 8 positions match TRBD1. The trim removed 6 bases at V and 8 bases at J, leaving 5 bases unmatched. Germline CDR1 is ENHRY and CDR2 is SYGVKD. The CDR3 runs to 12 residues. CDR3 region: CAIRDRVEGYTF. In DNA form, the CDR3 reads TGTGCCATCAGGGACAGGGTGGAAGGCTACACCTTC.

V is TRBV6-6 and J is TRBJ2-1, with TRBD2 matching 8 bases. The germline gives CDR1 MNHNY, CDR2 SVGAGI (reference sequence). The CDR3 is 13 residues long. The ends lost 4 bases at V and 13 bases at J; junction bases unmatched: 9. CDR3 amino acids: CASSSGGEETQFF. CDR3 coding DNA: TGTGCCAGCAGTTCCGGGGGGGAAGAGACCCAGTTCTTC.

This clonotype was detected only a few times. V and J are TRBV3-1 and TRBJ2-1; D possibly matches TRBD1 or TRBD2 (5 bases each). Trimming stripped 0 bases from V and 8 bases from J, with 20 bases between. Germline V CDR1 and CDR2: LGHDT, YNNKEL (reference sequence). The CDR3 consists of 17 residues. This CDR3 reads CASSQDLRSYSGHEQFF. The CDR3, as DNA: TGTGCCAGCAGCCAAGATCTAAGGTCATACTCGGGGCATGAGCAGTTCTTC.

With respect to this clonotype: This may come from a read error, since a much larger clone is one base off. V and J are TRBV6-5 and TRBJ2-5; 9 bases match TRBD1. The germline gives CDR1 MNHEY, CDR2 SVGAGI. V gave up 2 bases and J gave up 11 bases; unmatched junction bases: 15. The CDR3 runs to 16 residues. The DNA of the CDR3 is TGTGCCAGCAGTTACCCGGGGACAGGGAGAGACAATGAGCAGTACTTC. Its protein is CASSYPGTGRDNEQYF.

The chain couples TRBV5-1 to TRBJ2-5; possible D gene TRBD1, 5 bases. The DNA matches TRBJ2-7 better at its end, which makes the J call doubtful. This CDR3 contains 14 residues. CDR1 SGHRS and CDR2 YFSETQ come from the germline V gene. DNA of the CDR3: TGCGCCAGCAGCTTGGGGCAGGGTCTCGACGAGCAGTACTTC. Amino acids: CASSLGQGLDEQYF.

This clonotype was observed at least ten times. The chain links TRBV27 to TRBJ2-7, with no clear D. The V end lost 6 bases, the J end lost 0 bases, and 9 bases lay between the germline ends. The CDR3 has 13 amino acids. CDR1 and CDR2 from the germline V gene are MNHEY and SMNVEV (reference sequence). CDR3 nucleotide sequence: TGTGCCAGCAGCTTAGGGCCCTCCTACGAGCAGTACTTC. It specifies CASSLGPSYEQYF.

As to this clonotype: Being one base from a much bigger clone, this may be a read error. The chain couples TRBV6-5 to TRBJ2-1, with D perhaps matching TRBD2 (6 bases). This CDR3 comprises 13 residues. Germline V gene sequence: CDR1 MNHEY, CDR2 SVGAGI. This CDR3 is CASGYSRRSGEFF. CDR3 DNA: TGTGCCAGCGGTTACTCTCGCCGATCGGGGGAGTTCTTC.

V gene TRBV6-5 combines with J gene TRBJ1-2, with D tentatively TRBD1 (5 bases). The CDR3 contains 15 residues. Germline loops: CDR1 MNHEY, CDR2 SVGAGI. Trimming cost V 2 bases and J 4 bases, with 14 bases left between them. CDR3 DNA: TGTGCCAGCAGTTACACAAGACAGACCTTCTATGGCTACACCTTC. This encodes CASSYTRQTFYGYTF.

With respect to this clonotype: One end of the junction does not line up with germline, which may come from a read error. The chain has TRBV6-6 and TRBJ1-2, with 8 bases identical to TRBD1. This CDR3 is 14 amino acids long. The V gene's germline CDR1 is MNHNY and CDR2 SVGAGI (reference sequence). The CDR3 loop reads CVSSYLGQGYGYTF. In DNA, the CDR3 is TGTGTCAGCAGTTACCTTGGACAGGGATATGGCTACACCTTC.

This clonotype has a handful of counts. The chain recombines TRBV7-6 with TRBJ2-5; possible D gene TRBD2, 5 bases. Germline CDR1 SGHVS, CDR2 FNYEAQ. V lost 5 bases and J 2 bases, leaving 18 bases between the germline ends. The CDR3 loop spans 16 amino acids. The CDR3 spells CASSRTAVRGQETQYF. The CDR3 DNA follows: TGTGCCAGCAGCCGCACTGCGGTTCGGGGTCAAGAGACCCAGTACTTC.

This clonotype was picked up a small number of times. The chain combines TRBV5-1 with TRBJ2-5; 8 bases are a match to TRBD2. The CDR3 covers 16 residues. Trimming took 4 bases from V and 2 from J; bases not matched to a gene: 10. Looked up from germline, CDR1 is SGHRS and CDR2 is YFSETQ. In nucleotides, the CDR3 is TGCGCCAGCAGCCCCGCCGGGGGGGGTTGGCAAGAGACCCAGTACTTC. This codes for CASSPAGGGWQETQYF.

This clonotype was observed a handful of times. V usage is TRBV11-2 and J usage is TRBJ2-1, with 8 bases aligning to TRBD2. The CDR3 spans 13 residues. Germline-derived CDR1 and CDR2 are SGHAT and FQNNGV. The ends lost 4 bases at V and 9 bases at J; junction bases unmatched: 5. As DNA, the CDR3 is TGTGCCAGCAGCTCGGGGGGGGTAGGTGAGCAGTTCTTC. This codes for CASSSGGVGEQFF.

This clonotype turned up a few times. The genes are TRBV6-2 or TRBV6-3 and TRBJ1-5; no clear D gene. This CDR3 comprises 15 residues. V lost 4 bases, J lost 2 bases, and 12 bases lay in between. The germline CDR1 and CDR2 sequences are MNHEY and SVGEGT. CDR3 bases: TGTGCCAGCAGTTCGGGCCAAGTTGGCAATCAGCCCCAGCATTTT. Residues: CASSSGQVGNQPQHF.

This clonotype was seen more than once but under ten times. The V call is TRBV13, the J call TRBJ1-4; D is possibly TRBD1 (6 bases). This CDR3 is built from 14 residues. Looked up from germline, CDR1 is PRHDT and CDR2 is FYEKMQ (reference sequence). Trimming removed 5 bases from V and 3 bases from J, with 10 bases in between. The CDR3 region has the DNA TGTGCCAGCAGCCAAAGACAGGCTAATGAAAAACTGTTTTTT. Amino acids: CASSQRQANEKLFF. The whole variable domain, remainder taken from reference TRBV13 and TRBJ1-4, is AAGVIQSPRHLIKEKRETATLKCYPIPRHDTVYWYQQGPGQDPQFLISFYEKMQSDKGSIPDRFSAQQFSDYHSELNMSSLELGDSALYFCASSQRQANEKLFFGSGTQLSVL.

J is TRBJ2-6 and V is TRBV14, with D perhaps given as TRBD1 or TRBD2 (5 bases each). This CDR3 spans 17 amino acids. The ends were cut back, 4 bases at V and 4 bases at J, with 17 bases in the middle. Germline V lookup: CDR1 SGHDN, CDR2 FVKESK. The CDR3 here is CASSPERGVLGANVLTF. CDR3 DNA: TGTGCCAGCAGCCCAGAACGAGGGGTACTCGGGGCCAACGTCCTGACTTTC.

The V gene is TRBV4-3, the J gene TRBJ1-2, with no clear D. The CDR3 is made up of 15 amino acids. V lost 0 bases and J lost 2, with 10 bases in between. Germline CDR1 LGHNA, CDR2 YSLEER. CDR3 DNA: TGCGCCAGCAGCCAAGATAGGGCCGGAAACTATGGCTACACCTTC. This encodes CASSQDRAGNYGYTF.

This clonotype was counted ten times or more. The J gene is TRBJ1-6, the V gene TRBV11-2; D possibly corresponds to TRBD1 (5 bases). This CDR3 region has 15 residues. V was trimmed by 5 bases and J by 8 bases, leaving 16 bases between them. The germline CDR1 and CDR2 sequences are SGHAT and FQNNGV. DNA for the CDR3: TGTGCCAGCAGCCACGAGCAGGGAGGCCATTCACCCCTCCACTTT. Translating it yields CASSHEQGGHSPLHF.

The rearrangement uses TRBV5-1 and TRBJ2-7; possibly TRBD1 for D (6 bases). Trimming pared 1 base from V and 6 bases from J, leaving 14 bases between. Germline values: CDR1 SGHRS, CDR2 YFSETQ. The CDR3 spans 14 residues. The CDR3 region is CASSLTGRLGEQYF. The CDR3 DNA reads as TGCGCCAGCAGCTTGACAGGGCGGCTCGGCGAGCAGTACTTC. Using reference TRBV5-1 and TRBJ2-7 for the parts outside the CDR3, the full variable domain is KAGVTQTPRYLIKTRGQQVTLSCSPISGHRSVSWYQQTPGQGLQFLFEYFSETQRNKGNFPGRFSGRQFSNSRSEMNVSTLELGDSALYLCASSLTGRLGEQYFGPGTRLTVT.

The gene calls are TRBV11-2 and TRBJ2-1; 11 bases are a match to TRBD2. Germline CDR1 and CDR2: SGHAT and FQNNGV. The CDR3 has 15 residues. The V and J ends lost 6 bases and 4 bases, in that order; junction bases with no gene match: 5. The CDR3 spells CASSHLAGGYNEQFF. Here the CDR3 DNA reads TGTGCCAGCAGTCATCTAGCGGGGGGATACAATGAGCAGTTCTTC. Using reference TRBV11-2 and TRBJ2-1 for the parts outside the CDR3, the full variable domain is EAGVAQSPRYKIIEKRQSVAFWCNPISGHATLYWYQQILGQGPKLLIQFQNNGVVDDSQLPKDRFSAERLKGVDSTLKIQPAKLEDSAVYLCASSHLAGGYNEQFFGPGTRLTVL.

This clonotype was seen only a few times. The rearrangement joins TRBV6-6 to TRBJ2-7, with D possibly matching TRBD2 (6 bases). In germline, CDR1 is MNHNY, CDR2 SVGAGI (reference sequence). V was trimmed by 2 bases and J by 0 bases, leaving 11 bases between them. This CDR3 region has 15 residues. The CDR3 region has the DNA TGTGCCAGCAGTTACGGGGGGACCGGCTCCTACGAGCAGTACTTC. This codes for CASSYGGTGSYEQYF.

This clonotype has a count of ten or more. The CDR3 DNA is TGTGCCAGCAGCCCGGACCTCGCCAAAAACATTCAGTACTTC. Protein: CASSPDLAKNIQYF. J is TRBJ2-4 and V is TRBV12-3 or TRBV12-4, with D unresolved. V was clipped by 6 bases and J by 1 base, with 10 bases between them. This CDR3 spans 14 amino acids.

The chain couples TRBV12-3 or TRBV12-4 to TRBJ2-3, with TRBD2 matching over 8 bases. Trimming took 1 base from V and 3 from J; bases not matched to a gene: 6. The length of the CDR3 is 16 residues. CDR3 nucleotide sequence: TGTGCCAGCAGTTTAGATAGCGGGGCGGCGACAGATACGCAGTATTTT. Amino acids: CASSLDSGAATDTQYF.

The table lists this clonotype with a few counts. The chain links TRBV24-1 to TRBJ2-5; the D gene is possibly TRBD1 (6 bases). The germline CDR1 and CDR2 sequences are KGHDR and SFDVKD. The CDR3 totals 15 residues. With 5 bases removed from V and 5 bases from J, the gap between germline ends came to 17 bases. This CDR3 reads CATSGEQGLGETQYF. The CDR3 DNA follows: TGTGCCACCAGTGGGGAACAGGGATTGGGGGAGACCCAGTACTTC.

The V gene is TRBV12-5, the J gene TRBJ1-1, with D possibly being TRBD1 (6 bases). Germline V gives CDR1 LGHNT, CDR2 FRNRAP. Deletions cut 11 bases from V and 6 bases from J, with 19 bases between. The CDR3 is made up of 13 amino acids. This CDR3 reads CAGADLGQSEAFF. The CDR3, as DNA: TGTGCTGGTGCCGACCTTGGACAGTCTGAAGCTTTCTTT. Complete variable domain (other parts from reference TRBV12-5 and TRBJ1-1): DARVTQTPRHKVTEMGQEVTMRCQPILGHNTVFWYRQTMMQGLELLAYFRNRAPLDDSGMPKDRFSAEMPDATLATLKIQPSEPRDSAVYFCAGADLGQSEAFFGQGTRLTVV.